The 21 T cell receptor beta chains given below trace back to one sample, sequenced in a study of primary melanoma T cells and metastatic recurrence. The protocol was immunoSEQ multiplex PCR, while the TCRdb copy is restricted to in-frame clones and leaves out a portion. The table has 600 to 700 clones, 70% to 80% seen once. Sample: melanoma tumor tissue. The receptors come from a human donor with melanoma.

With respect to this clone: The junction shows a germline mismatch at one end, possibly a read error. The chain carries TRBV23-1 and TRBJ2-1; no clear D gene. Being an ORF, TRBV23-1 has a function that is uncertain. The CDR3 runs to 13 residues. DNA of the CDR3: TGCGCCAGCAGCCAATGGGAAAGCAATGAGCAGTTCTTC. Its protein product is CASSQWESNEQFF.

The chain is built from TRBV11-3 and TRBJ2-5, with D unresolved. The V gene's germline CDR1 is SGHNT and CDR2 YENEEA. The germline V and J ends were trimmed by 3 bases and 2 bases, with 10 bases remaining between them. The CDR3 is 14 amino acids. DNA for the CDR3: TGTGCCAGCAGCTTCCGACTCGTACAAGAGACCCAGTACTTC. This codes for CASSFRLVQETQYF.

This CDR3 reads CASRKGQTMNTEAFF. As DNA, the CDR3 is TGTGCCAGCAGAAAGGGACAGACGATGAACACTGAAGCTTTCTTT. This sequence joins TRBV11-3 and TRBJ1-1, with 7 bases matching TRBD1. The CDR3 is 15 amino acids. J lost 0 bases, V lost 6 bases, and 7 bases had no gene match. CDR1 and CDR2 (germline): SGHNT, YENEEA.

The chain is built from TRBV11-3 and TRBJ1-3; D remains unclear. CDR1 and CDR2 from the germline V gene are SGHNT and YENEEA. This CDR3 contains 14 residues. V gave up 1 base and J gave up 0 bases, with 4 bases separating them. The CDR3 nucleotides read TGTGCCAGCAGCTTAGTCATCTCTGGAAACACCATATATTTT. This gives the protein CASSLVISGNTIYF. The full variable domain, in which reference TRBV11-3 and TRBJ1-3 provide the parts outside the CDR3, is EAGVVQSPRYKIIEKKQPVAFWCNPISGHNTLYWYLQNLGQGPELLIRYENEEAVDDSQLPKDRFSAERLKGVDSTLKIQPAELGDSAVYLCASSLVISGNTIYFGEGSWLTVV.

V and J are TRBV1 and TRBJ1-2. TRBV1 is designated a pseudogene. The CDR3 spans 15 residues. In DNA, the CDR3 is TGCGCCAGCAGCCAAAGTGTAGTGACGGGCGAGGGCTACACCTTC. Translated: CASSQSVVTGEGYTF.

Only a few counts were recorded for this clone. The J gene is TRBJ1-2, the V gene TRBV28, with D perhaps TRBD1 (6 bases). Trimming took off 7 bases at V and 6 bases at J, with 18 bases between the two ends. This CDR3 spans 14 amino acids. Germline V gives CDR1 MDHEN, CDR2 SYDVKM. CDR3 nucleotide sequence: TGTGCCAGCACTAACCAGGGGAGGTTCGATGGCTACACCTTC. As protein: CASTNQGRFDGYTF.

The gene calls are TRBV11-3 and TRBJ1-5, with D tentatively TRBD1 (5 bases). Between the trimmed V and J ends, which lost 5 bases and 0 bases, there was a span of 14 bases. The length of the CDR3 is 16 residues. Germline lookup yields CDR1 SGHNT and CDR2 YENEEA. CDR3 in amino acids: CASSPGGGYSNQPQHF. CDR3 nucleotides: TGTGCCAGCAGCCCCGGTGGGGGGTATAGCAATCAGCCCCAGCATTTT. The variable domain in full, with the rest retrieved from reference TRBV11-3 and TRBJ1-5, is EAGVVQSPRYKIIEKKQPVAFWCNPISGHNTLYWYLQNLGQGPELLIRYENEEAVDDSQLPKDRFSAERLKGVDSTLKIQPAELGDSAVYLCASSPGGGYSNQPQHFGDGTRLSIL.

This chain uses TRBV12-5 with TRBJ2-7; 7 bases are a match to TRBD1. The CDR3 length is 14 residues. Germline V gene sequence: CDR1 LGHNT, CDR2 FRNRAP. CDR3 nucleotides: TGTGCCAGCGCCCTAGGGGGCGCTCGGTTCGAGCAGTACTTC. It specifies CASALGGARFEQYF. Using reference TRBV12-5 and TRBJ2-7 for the parts outside the CDR3, the full variable domain is DARVTQTPRHKVTEMGQEVTMRCQPILGHNTVFWYRQTMMQGLELLAYFRNRAPLDDSGMPKDRFSAEMPDATLATLKIQPSEPRDSAVYFCASALGGARFEQYFGPGTRLTVT.

This chain uses TRBV6-8 with TRBJ2-1, with D maybe TRBD2 (6 bases). The CDR3 sequence is 19 residues long. Between the trimmed V and J ends, which lost 0 bases and 0 bases, there was a span of 18 bases. Germline V gene sequence: CDR1 MNHGY, CDR2 SAAAGT. The CDR3: CASSYSGLYSPTSYNEQFF. In DNA form, the CDR3 reads TGTGCCAGCAGTTACTCGGGACTCTATTCGCCTACCTCCTACAATGAGCAGTTCTTC.

The V and J genes are TRBV18 and TRBJ2-7; D perhaps matches TRBD1 (5 bases). V lost 3 bases to trimming and J lost 2 bases, with 14 bases between them. The CDR3 has 15 amino acids. Looked up from germline, CDR1 is KGHSH and CDR2 is LQKENI. DNA of the CDR3: TGTGCCAGCTCACCCCCGGTTCAGGGTACCTACGAGCAGTACTTC. This sequence encodes CASSPPVQGTYEQYF. The full variable domain, in which reference TRBV18 and TRBJ2-7 provide the parts outside the CDR3, is NAGVMQNPRHLVRRRGQEARLRCSPMKGHSHVYWYRQLPEEGLKFMVYLQKENIIDESGMPKERFSAEFPKEGPSILRIQQVVRGDSAAYFCASSPPVQGTYEQYFGPGTRLTVT.

The J gene is TRBJ2-3, the V gene TRBV19, with 12 positions matching TRBD2. Unmatched junction bases numbered 10, after V lost 9 bases and J lost 6 bases. CDR3 size: 15 residues. The germline gives CDR1 LNHDA, CDR2 SQIVND (reference sequence). CDR3 DNA sequence: TGTGCCAGCACGACTAGCGGGGGCCCCAGCGATACGCAGTATTTT. Residues: CASTTSGGPSDTQYF.

The chain recombines TRBV6-8 with TRBJ2-5; 13 nucleotides match TRBD2. V lost 6 bases and J lost 2; bases outside the gene matches: 3. CDR1 and CDR2 (germline): MNHGY, SAAAGT. This CDR3 comprises 15 residues. The CDR3 spells CASSRTSGGQETQYF. The CDR3 DNA is TGTGCCAGCAGCCGGACTAGCGGGGGACAAGAGACCCAGTACTTC.

V and J are TRBV10-2 and TRBJ2-7; D might be TRBD1 or TRBD2, each matching 5 bases. Trimming stripped 6 bases from V and 2 bases from J, with 14 bases between. The germline gives CDR1 WSHSY, CDR2 SAAADI. CDR3 size: 14 residues. Here the CDR3 DNA reads TGCGCCAGCAGGTCCCGGGACGGAACCTACGAGCAGTACTTC. This translates into CASRSRDGTYEQYF.

Details on this clone: The junction departs from the called germline gene at one end, perhaps through a read error. The J gene is TRBJ2-6, the V gene TRBV29-1, with 9 bases aligning to TRBD1. CDR1 SQVTM and CDR2 ANQGSEA come from the germline V gene. The CDR3 is 16 residues long. This chain's CDR3 is CSAEGQGMAGANVLTF. CDR3 DNA: TGCAGCGCTGAAGGACAGGGGATGGCTGGGGCCAACGTCCTGACTTTC.

The genes are TRBV11-3 and TRBJ2-3; 9 bases map to TRBD1. The CDR3 length is 16 residues. Germline trimming cut 8 bases from V and 3 bases from J; bases unmatched to any gene: 12. The germline gives CDR1 SGHNT, CDR2 YENEEA. CDR3 sequence reads: CASGGQGIMRTDTQYF. DNA for the CDR3: TGTGCCAGCGGCGGACAGGGGATCATGAGGACAGATACGCAGTATTTT.

This clone was observed a few times. The genes are TRBV30 and TRBJ1-2; 8 bases align to TRBD1. From germline, CDR1 is GTSNPN and CDR2 SVGIG (reference sequence). V shed 3 bases, J shed 1 base, and the junction held 13 bases outside the gene matches. This CDR3 is built from 17 residues. The CDR3 DNA is TGTGCCTGGAGACCCGGCAGGGGGCTATACGGTAACTATGGCTACACCTTC. Amino acids: CAWRPGRGLYGNYGYTF.

The chain is built from TRBV12-5 and TRBJ2-1, with 8 bases identical to TRBD2. Germline assignment: CDR1 LGHNT and CDR2 FRNRAP. The CDR3 runs 16 residues. CDR3 in amino acids: CASLLSSGGLYNEQFF. DNA of the CDR3: TGTGCCAGCTTACTCTCGAGCGGGGGTCTATACAATGAGCAGTTCTTC.

CDR3 bases: TGTGCCAGCAGTACGGACAGGGACAATCAGCCCCAGCATTTT. Protein product: CASSTDRDNQPQHF. The V and J genes are TRBV6-8 and TRBJ1-5; TRBD1 aligns across 8 bases. V gave up 5 bases and J gave up 3 bases; unmatched junction bases: 3. The V gene's germline CDR1 is MNHGY and CDR2 SAAAGT. The CDR3 runs to 14 residues.

The V call is TRBV11-3, the J call TRBJ2-2, with D unresolved. The CDR3 runs 14 residues. V shed 5 bases and J shed 8 bases, with 15 bases lying between them. The germline gives CDR1 SGHNT, CDR2 YENEEA. CDR3 nucleotide sequence: TGTGCCAGCAGCCCAGTGGTCCGCATAGGGGAGCTGTTTTTT. Its translation is CASSPVVRIGELFF. Complete variable domain (other parts from reference TRBV11-3 and TRBJ2-2): EAGVVQSPRYKIIEKKQPVAFWCNPISGHNTLYWYLQNLGQGPELLIRYENEEAVDDSQLPKDRFSAERLKGVDSTLKIQPAELGDSAVYLCASSPVVRIGELFFGEGSRLTVL.

The V call is TRBV6-8, the J call TRBJ2-3, with D possibly being TRBD1 (5 bases). The CDR3 length is 15 residues. V shed 4 bases and J shed 1 base, with 12 bases lying between them. CDR1 is MNHGY, CDR2 SAAAGT, per germline. The CDR3 nucleotides read TGTGCCAGCAGTTCCGCCCAGGGCGGCACAGATACGCAGTATTTT. It is translated as CASSSAQGGTDTQYF.

The V and J genes are TRBV18 and TRBJ2-1; D may be TRBD1 (8 bases). Germline V CDR1 and CDR2: KGHSH, LQKENI. Trimming took off 0 bases at V and 9 bases at J, with 21 bases between the two ends. The length of the CDR3 is 17 residues. The CDR3 spells CASSPPRRQGRDSEQFF. The DNA for the CDR3 is TGTGCCAGCTCACCACCAAGAAGACAGGGGAGGGACAGTGAGCAGTTCTTC.